This TCR beta chain was documented in a study of metastatic and nonmetastatic thyroid tumors. Study at large: Across peripheral blood and tumor or nodule tissue samples taken from malignant and benign thyroid patients, the repertoires were compared with one another.

All patients reached thyroid surgery having received no treatment beforehand. Under the authors' procedure: Building a distant-metastasis classifier for papillary thyroid cancer drew on CDR3 differences across clinicopathological groups. TCRdb re-analyzed the PCR reads using MiXCR. What appears here as the V and J calls and clone size reflects TCRdb's work, not the paper's. Found here are 4,000 or so clones, 37% of them singletons; the top ten hold around 35%. Trimming took off 8 bases at V and 6 bases at J, with 13 bases between the two ends. The CDR3 extends over 12 amino acids. Germline V gene lookup returns CDR1 MNHEY and CDR2 SMNVEV (reference sequence). This clone is labeled medium-sized. The antigen is undetermined. Broader study findings: For both blood and tumor, malignant thyroid tumors reportedly showed significantly higher TCR beta diversity than benign nodules did.

The receptor was derived from a male donor with papillary thyroid cancer or a benign thyroid nodule (not recorded which). Some clones in this sample may be carry-over from other donors' samples. The sequencing input was tumor tissue. The genes are TRBV27 and TRBJ1-2, with a possible D match to TRBD1 (5 bases). The CDR3 nucleotides are TGTGCCAGCGGGGGGGGGGTTCATGGCTACACCTTC. It codes for CASGGGVHGYTF.